This TCR beta chain came from a study of blood T cell repertoires in COVID-19. Study in general: From the United States, Italy and Spain came samples of acute and convalescent COVID-19. T cells, B-cell-depleted T cells, or PBMCs provided the cDNA or gDNA that served as material.

CDR3 length: 18 residues. With 0 bases removed from V and 0 bases from J, the gap between germline ends came to 15 bases. In germline, CDR1 is GTSNPN, CDR2 SVGIG (reference sequence). In the authors' methods: Amplification with reference gene primers provided the estimates of nucleated cell counts. Sequencing used immunoSEQ multiplex PCR; TCRdb keeps in-frame clones, though not all of them. The D gene and trimming were derived from the DNA, and the V and J assignments and clone size from that table. Among under 200,000 clones listed, over 70% were seen once. The chain is built from TRBV30 and TRBJ2-6; a weak D match, TRBD1 (5 bases). Sequencing input: peripheral blood. This clonotype originated in an elderly woman with active or convalescent COVID-19. Here the CDR3 DNA reads TGTGCCTGGAGTGTACGTGGGGCAGAACGCTCTGGGGCCAACGTCCTGACTTTC. This encodes CAWSVRGAERSGANVLTF.